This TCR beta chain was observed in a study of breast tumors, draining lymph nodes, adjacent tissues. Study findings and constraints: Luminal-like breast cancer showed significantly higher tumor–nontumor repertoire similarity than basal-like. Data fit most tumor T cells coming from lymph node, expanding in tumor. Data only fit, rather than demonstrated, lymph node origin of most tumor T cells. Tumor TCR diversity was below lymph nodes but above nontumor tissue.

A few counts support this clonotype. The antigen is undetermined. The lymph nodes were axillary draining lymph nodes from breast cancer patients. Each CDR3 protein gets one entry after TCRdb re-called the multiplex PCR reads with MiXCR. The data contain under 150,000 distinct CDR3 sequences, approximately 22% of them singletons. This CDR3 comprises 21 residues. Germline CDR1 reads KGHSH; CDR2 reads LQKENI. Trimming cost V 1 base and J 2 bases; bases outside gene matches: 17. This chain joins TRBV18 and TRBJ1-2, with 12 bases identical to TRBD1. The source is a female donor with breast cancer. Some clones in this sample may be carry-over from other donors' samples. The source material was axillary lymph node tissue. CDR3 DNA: TGTGCCAGCTCACCACTTCCGCCCACGCCGGGACAGGGGGCGAAAAACTATGGCTACACCTTC. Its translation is CASSPLPPTPGQGAKNYGYTF. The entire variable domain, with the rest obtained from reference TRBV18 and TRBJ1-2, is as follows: NAGVMQNPRHLVRRRGQEARLRCSPMKGHSHVYWYRQLPEEGLKFMVYLQKENIIDESGMPKERFSAEFPKEGPSILRIQQVVRGDSAAYFCASSPLPPTPGQGAKNYGYTFGSGTRLTVV.